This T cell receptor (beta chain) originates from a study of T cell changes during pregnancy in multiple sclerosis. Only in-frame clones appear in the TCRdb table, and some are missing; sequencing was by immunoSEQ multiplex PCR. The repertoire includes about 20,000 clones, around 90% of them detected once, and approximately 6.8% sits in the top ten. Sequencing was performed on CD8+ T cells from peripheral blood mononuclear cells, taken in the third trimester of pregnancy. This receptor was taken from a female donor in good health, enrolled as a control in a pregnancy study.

The CDR3 DNA is TGTGCCACCAGTCCAAGAGCCGATGAGCAGTTCTTC. This sequence encodes CATSPRADEQFF. This sequence joins TRBV15 and TRBJ2-1; D not certain. Trimming pared 6 bases from V and 8 bases from J, leaving 11 bases between. The germline gives CDR1 LNHNV, CDR2 YYDKDF (reference sequence). This CDR3 comprises 12 residues.